The 27 T cell receptor beta chains given below trace back to one sample, sequenced in a study of blood T cell repertoires in COVID-19. The table came from immunoSEQ multiplex PCR; TCRdb's copy has only in-frame clones and leaves some out. The repertoire holds roughly 220,000 clones, about three quarters seen once, with 5.5% in the top ten. The specimen sequenced was peripheral blood. These TCRs come from a woman between 70 and 85 years old with acute or convalescent COVID-19.

The rearrangement uses TRBV14 and TRBJ2-1, with TRBD2 as a possible D gene (5 bases). The CDR3 sequence is 15 residues long. The V end was cut by 4 bases, the J end by 2 bases, with 12 bases between. Germline V lookup: CDR1 SGHDN, CDR2 FVKESK. The CDR3, as DNA: TGTGCCAGCAGCCCGGTGGCGGGCCCCTACAATGAGCAGTTCTTC. This encodes CASSPVAGPYNEQFF. Combining the CDR3 with reference TRBV14 and TRBJ2-1 gives the whole variable domain EAGVTQFPSHSVIEKGQTVTLRCDPISGHDNLYWYRRVMGKEIKFLLHFVKESKQDESGMPNNRFLAERTGGTYSTLKVQPAELEDSGVYFCASSPVAGPYNEQFFGPGTRLTVL.

This clone was seen more than once but under ten times. The chain joins TRBV28 to TRBJ2-1; 15 bases align to TRBD2. Germline values: CDR1 MDHEN, CDR2 SYDVKM. The trim removed 4 bases at V and 15 bases at J, leaving 7 bases unmatched. This CDR3 spans 14 amino acids. DNA for the CDR3: TGTGCCAGCAGTTCGTGGACTAGCGGGAGGGCTGCGTTCTTC. Encoded protein: CASSSWTSGRAAFF.

CDR3 sequence reads: CASSRLAGLNTGELFF. CDR3 DNA sequence: TGTGCCAGCAGTAGACTAGCGGGACTTAACACCGGGGAGCTGTTTTTT. V usage is TRBV2 and J usage is TRBJ2-2; 11 bases are shared with TRBD2. V lost 5 bases, J lost 2 bases, and 4 bases stayed unmatched. Germline V CDR1 and CDR2: SNHLY, FYNNEI. This CDR3 is built from 16 residues.

This chain links TRBV2 with TRBJ2-7; the D gene is possibly TRBD1 (6 bases). Germline V gene lookup returns CDR1 SNHLY and CDR2 FYNNEI. The CDR3 sequence is 15 residues long. With 8 bases removed from V and 0 bases from J, the gap between germline ends came to 17 bases. CDR3 coding DNA: TGTGCCAGCGTGTCGGAGCAGGGGAGCTCCTACGAGCAGTACTTC. It encodes CASVSEQGSSYEQYF. Filled out from reference TRBV2 and TRBJ2-7, the complete variable domain reads EPEVTQTPSHQVTQMGQEVILRCVPISNHLYFYWYRQILGQKVEFLVSFYNNEISEKSEIFDDQFSVERPDGSNFTLKIRSTKLEDSAMYFCASVSEQGSSYEQYFGPGTRLTVT.

V is TRBV28 and J is TRBJ2-1, with D tentatively TRBD2 (6 bases). The CDR3 spans 14 residues. V gave up 6 bases and J gave up 7 bases, with 16 bases separating them. Germline CDR1 reads MDHEN; CDR2 reads SYDVKM. CDR3 sequence: CASSPPGAGNEQFF. CDR3 DNA sequence: TGTGCCAGCAGCCCTCCGGGAGCGGGTAATGAGCAGTTCTTC.

CDR3 sequence reads: CASISVQAGDYHEQFF. CDR3 nucleotide sequence: TGTGCCAGCATATCGGTACAGGCGGGAGATTACCATGAGCAGTTCTTC. The J gene is TRBJ2-1, the V gene TRBV28; 7 bases line up with TRBD2. Germline CDR1 and CDR2: MDHEN and SYDVKM. The CDR3 runs to 16 residues. Losses at the gene ends were 7 bases for V and 8 bases for J; bases not matched to a gene: 17. Using reference TRBV28 and TRBJ2-1 for the parts outside the CDR3, the full variable domain is DVKVTQSSRYLVKRTGEKVFLECVQDMDHENMFWYRQDPGLGLRLIYFSYDVKMKEKGDIPEGYSVSREKKERFSLILESASTNQTSMYLCASISVQAGDYHEQFFGPGTRLTVL.

This rearrangement joins TRBV28 to TRBJ1-5; D gene unclear. V was trimmed by 8 bases and J by 0 bases, leaving 5 bases between them. Per the germline V gene, CDR1 is MDHEN and CDR2 is SYDVKM. The CDR3 spans 12 residues. The CDR3 sequence is CASDNSNQPQHF. DNA of the CDR3: TGTGCCAGCGACAATAGCAATCAGCCCCAGCATTTT.

The chain carries TRBV11-2 and TRBJ2-5; 9 nucleotides line up with TRBD2. From germline, CDR1 is SGHAT and CDR2 FQNNGV. CDR3 length equals 14 residues. Trimming took 4 bases from V and 5 from J; bases not matched to a gene: 5. CDR3 sequence: CASSSLAGSETQYF. CDR3 DNA sequence: TGTGCCAGCAGCTCCCTAGCGGGAAGCGAGACCCAGTACTTC.

Note on this clone: This may be a read error: a much more frequent sequence differs by one nucleotide. V usage is TRBV12-3 or TRBV12-4 and J usage is TRBJ1-2, with 10 bases aligning to TRBD1. V shed 6 bases and J 5 bases; nucleotides not matched to a gene: 3. The CDR3 has 13 residues. CDR3 sequence (DNA): TGTGCCAGCAGAGCGGGACAGGGGTATGGCTACACCTTC. Its translation: CASRAGQGYGYTF.

This chain connects TRBV7-2 to TRBJ1-2; D is possibly TRBD1 (6 bases). CDR3 length: 15 residues. The V end was cut by 5 bases, the J end by 3 bases, with 16 bases between. Per the germline V gene, CDR1 is SGHTA and CDR2 is FQGNSA. The CDR3 sequence: CASSVTRQVHYGYTF. CDR3 nucleotides: TGTGCCAGCAGCGTCACAAGACAGGTCCACTATGGCTACACCTTC. The entire variable domain, with the rest obtained from reference TRBV7-2 and TRBJ1-2, is as follows: GAGVSQSPSNKVTEKGKDVELRCDPISGHTALYWYRQSLGQGLEFLIYFQGNSAPDKSGLPSDRFSAERTGGSVSTLTIQRTQQEDSAVYLCASSVTRQVHYGYTFGSGTRLTVV.

V and J are TRBV7-2 and TRBJ2-1; tentatively, D is TRBD2 (6 bases). Trimming pared 4 bases from V and 2 bases from J, leaving 12 bases between. Germline-derived CDR1 and CDR2 are SGHTA and FQGNSA. The CDR3 spans 15 residues. The CDR3 here is CASSSGGPAYNEQFF. In DNA, the CDR3 is TGTGCCAGCAGCTCCGGGGGACCCGCCTACAATGAGCAGTTCTTC.

The chain joins TRBV7-2 to TRBJ2-1, with D perhaps TRBD2 (6 bases). The CDR3 sequence is 16 residues long. Germline CDR1 is SGHTA and CDR2 is FQGNSA. V was clipped by 8 bases and J by 3 bases, with 20 bases between them. For the CDR3, the DNA is TGTGCCAGCTCTACCCCCCTGGGACTCCGCTACAATGAGCAGTTCTTC. Translated: CASSTPLGLRYNEQFF.

The CDR3 reads CASSHATGTGKTYEQYF. Here the CDR3 DNA reads TGTGCCAGCAGCCACGCGACCGGGACAGGGAAAACGTACGAGCAGTACTTC. The gene calls are TRBV4-2 and TRBJ2-7; 9 bases fit TRBD1. Germline values: CDR1 LGHNA, CDR2 YNFKEQ. Unmatched junction bases numbered 13, after V lost 3 bases and J lost 4 bases. The CDR3 runs 17 residues.

The chain is built from TRBV18 and TRBJ2-5; 10 bases match TRBD2. The V gene's germline CDR1 is KGHSH and CDR2 LQKENI. After removal of 0 bases from V and 1 base from J, the junction contained 5 bases not matched to a gene. This CDR3 has 17 amino acids. The CDR3 bases are TGTGCCAGCTCACCACCGGGAGCGGGAGGGTCCCAAGAGACCCAGTACTTC. Encoded protein: CASSPPGAGGSQETQYF.

This clone was detected only once. The V gene is TRBV18, the J gene TRBJ1-1, with a tentative D call TRBD1 (6 bases). The germline gives CDR1 KGHSH, CDR2 LQKENI. Trimming pared 0 bases from V and 1 base from J, leaving 9 bases between. This CDR3 has 15 amino acids. CDR3 protein: CASSPPQGGNTEAFF. The DNA of the CDR3 is TGTGCCAGCTCACCACCGCAAGGGGGGAACACTGAAGCTTTCTTT.

The chain recombines TRBV20-1 with TRBJ2-4; D uncertain. Trimming removed 3 bases from V and 0 bases from J, with 15 bases in between. This CDR3 region has 16 residues. Germline lookup yields CDR1 DFQATT and CDR2 SNEGSKA (reference sequence). This CDR3 reads CSASIPGSLAKNIQYF. In DNA, the CDR3 is TGCAGTGCTAGTATTCCAGGTTCCCTAGCCAAAAACATTCAGTACTTC.

The chain has TRBV9 and TRBJ1-4, with D unclear. V lost 4 bases and J lost 0, with 7 bases in between. The CDR3 is made up of 14 amino acids. Germline V gene sequence: CDR1 SGDLS, CDR2 YYNGEE. The CDR3 spells CASSLASTNEKLFF. CDR3 sequence (DNA): TGTGCCAGCAGCCTTGCGTCAACTAATGAAAAACTGTTTTTT.

The rearrangement joins TRBV2 to TRBJ2-5; D perhaps matches TRBD2 (7 bases). Between the trimmed V and J ends, which lost 2 bases and 2 bases, there was a span of 12 bases. Looked up from germline, CDR1 is SNHLY and CDR2 is FYNNEI. This CDR3 is 15 amino acids long. The CDR3 nucleotides read TGTGCCAGCAGTGAATCTAGGGGGGGGCAAGAGACCCAGTACTTC. Its translation is CASSESRGGQETQYF.

The chain employs TRBV5-4 and TRBJ1-4; D is unresolved. CDR1 is SGHNT, CDR2 YYREEE, per germline (reference sequence). V was trimmed by 0 bases and J by 11 bases, leaving 14 bases between them. This CDR3 spans 14 amino acids. The CDR3 loop reads CASSLAPPSEKLFF. As DNA, the CDR3 is TGTGCCAGCAGCTTGGCCCCGCCTTCTGAGAAACTGTTTTTT.

This rearrangement joins TRBV15 to TRBJ2-5; 7 nucleotides line up with TRBD1. CDR3 length: 14 amino acids. J was trimmed by 1 base and V by 4 bases; bases with no gene match: 3. Germline V gene sequence: CDR1 LNHNV, CDR2 YYDKDF (reference sequence). The CDR3 protein is CATSTGGIQETQYF. The CDR3 DNA reads TGTGCCACCAGCACAGGGGGAATCCAAGAGACCCAGTACTTC.

V usage is TRBV6-1 and J usage is TRBJ1-4; possible D gene TRBD1, 5 bases. Germline V gene sequence: CDR1 MNHNS, CDR2 SASEGT. The CDR3 covers 14 residues. The ends were cut back, 1 base at V and 4 bases at J, with 7 bases in the middle. CDR3 coding DNA: TGTGCCAGCAGTGAAGGGACAAATAATGAAAAACTGTTTTTT. Its protein is CASSEGTNNEKLFF.

This sequence joins TRBV5-5 and TRBJ2-7; maybe TRBD1 (6 bases). This CDR3 has 14 residues. The V end was cut by 0 bases, the J end by 5 bases, with 12 bases between. Germline-derived CDR1 and CDR2 are SGHKS and YYEKEE (reference sequence). The CDR3 coding sequence is TGTGCCAGCAGCTTGGATCTGGGGGCAAACGAGCAGTACTTC. This codes for CASSLDLGANEQYF.

Regarding this clone: The sample has other DNA sequences that encode this CDR3 too. The chain joins TRBV18 to TRBJ2-7; weak D call: TRBD1 (5 bases). Trimming took 2 bases from V and 3 from J, leaving 8 bases between them. Germline CDR1 is KGHSH and CDR2 is LQKENI. The CDR3 sequence is 13 residues long. Written as DNA, the CDR3 is TGTGCCAGCTCACCAGGCAGGGACTACGAGCAGTACTTC. It translates to CASSPGRDYEQYF. Full variable domain (outside the CDR3, taken from reference TRBV18 and TRBJ2-7): NAGVMQNPRHLVRRRGQEARLRCSPMKGHSHVYWYRQLPEEGLKFMVYLQKENIIDESGMPKERFSAEFPKEGPSILRIQQVVRGDSAAYFCASSPGRDYEQYFGPGTRLTVT.

V gene TRBV19 combines with J gene TRBJ2-5; 7 bases match TRBD2. The CDR3 is 15 residues long. Trimming at V came to 2 bases and at J to 1 base, leaving 4 bases not matched to a gene. Looked up from germline, CDR1 is LNHDA and CDR2 is SQIVND (reference sequence). The CDR3 DNA reads TGTGCCAGTAGTATAATCCTAGCGGCCCAAGAGACCCAGTACTTC. Its translation is CASSIILAAQETQYF.

The rearrangement links TRBV27 to TRBJ1-1; the D gene is possibly TRBD1 (6 bases). V was shortened by 3 bases and J by 1 base, with 15 bases between the two germline ends. This CDR3 has 16 amino acids. CDR1 MNHEY and CDR2 SMNVEV come from the germline V gene (reference sequence). The CDR3 DNA follows: TGTGCCAGCAGTTTTAATCAGGGGCGGGCGAACACTGAAGCTTTCTTT. This sequence encodes CASSFNQGRANTEAFF.

This clone was detected only a few times. V usage is TRBV5-1 and J usage is TRBJ2-3; D uncertain. This CDR3 region has 14 residues. The germline V gene encodes CDR1 SGHRS and CDR2 YFSETQ. V was pared by 0 bases and J by 2 bases, with 7 bases between. The CDR3 DNA sequence: TGCGCCAGCAGCTTGGAACAGAACACAGATACGCAGTATTTT. This gives the protein CASSLEQNTDTQYF.

The chain recombines TRBV28 with TRBJ2-7, with 7 bases identical to TRBD2. Looked up from germline, CDR1 is MDHEN and CDR2 is SYDVKM. The length of the CDR3 is 15 residues. Trimming cost V 3 bases and J 0 bases; bases outside gene matches: 5. Here the CDR3 DNA reads TGTGCCAGCAGTTTTTTAGCGGGTATCTCCTACGAGCAGTACTTC. This gives the protein CASSFLAGISYEQYF.